The rows below give T cell receptor beta chains drawn from one sample of a study of regulatory T cells in long-lasting Graves disease. TCRdb fed the multiplex PCR reads into MiXCR, producing one record per CDR3 protein. This table holds 400,000 or so distinct CDR3 sequences, less than 25% found once. The specimen comprised peripheral blood mononuclear cells (PBMCs), sampled when the disease was refractory, from a patient treated with antithyroid drugs. Source of these receptors: a female donor with Graves disease. CDR3s include the opening cysteine and the closing phenylalanine or tryptophan. The D gene is left open where the match is weak. Clone size is stated in some rows and not others, as once, few, many or a class when expanded.

clone size: many
D gene: TRBD2
J gene: TRBJ2-5
V gene: TRBV2
CDR3 protein: CANTGTSQETQYF
CDR3 DNA: TGTGCCAACACAGGGACTAGCCAAGAGACCCAGTACTTC

clone size: many
D gene: NA
J gene: TRBJ2-7
V gene: TRBV28
CDR3 protein: CASSLSGGPSYEQYF
CDR3 DNA: TGTGCCAGCAGTTTAAGTGGAGGGCCGAGCTACGAGCAGTACTTC

clone size: NA
D gene: NA
J gene: TRBJ2-1
V gene: TRBV12-3/TRBV12-4
CDR3 protein: CASRRGDYNEQFF
CDR3 DNA: TGTGCCAGCAGGAGGGGGGACTACAATGAGCAGTTCTTC

clone size: few
D gene: NA
J gene: TRBJ2-7
V gene: TRBV28
CDR3 protein: CASSLTGSMPYGQYF
CDR3 DNA: TGTGCCAGCAGTCTGACAGGATCCATGCCCTACGGGCAGTACTTC

clone size: NA
D gene: TRBD1
J gene: TRBJ1-1
V gene: TRBV3-1
CDR3 protein: CASSQATTGMNTEAFF
CDR3 DNA: TGTGCCAGCAGCCAAGCTACGACAGGGATGAACACTGAAGCTTTCTTT

clone size: many
D gene: NA
J gene: TRBJ2-7
V gene: TRBV7-8
CDR3 protein: CASSLDVKSEQYF
CDR3 DNA: TGTGCCAGCAGCTTAGACGTAAAGTCCGAGCAGTACTTC

clone size: few
D gene: TRBD1
J gene: TRBJ1-1
V gene: TRBV6-1
CDR3 protein: CASSPPHRGQGTEAFF
CDR3 DNA: TGTGCCAGCAGTCCCCCCCACAGGGGGCAGGGCACTGAAGCTTTCTTT

clone size: many
D gene: NA
J gene: TRBJ1-2
V gene: TRBV5-5
CDR3 protein: CASSLSPDYGYTF
CDR3 DNA: TGTGCCAGCAGCTTGAGTCCGGACTATGGCTACACCTTC

clone size: few
D gene: NA
J gene: TRBJ1-2
V gene: TRBV29-1
CDR3 protein: CSVGGATF
CDR3 DNA: TGCAGCGTAGGGGGGGCCACCTTC

clone size: few
D gene: NA
J gene: TRBJ1-5
V gene: TRBV15
CDR3 protein: CATSRDQGQPNQPQHF
CDR3 DNA: TGTGCCACCAGCAGAGATCAGGGGCAGCCTAATCAGCCCCAGCATTTT